This TCR beta chain derives from a study of blood T cell repertoires in COVID-19. About the research overall: PBMCs, B-cell-depleted T cells, or T cells provided the cDNA or gDNA that made up the material.

The CDR3 runs 16 residues. J was trimmed by 5 bases and V by 3 bases; bases with no gene match: 4. Per germline, CDR1 KGHDR and CDR2 SFDVKD. Clones were read by immunoSEQ multiplex PCR, and TCRdb kept only the in-frame ones, dropping some. The table has roughly 290,000 clones, about 87% seen once; the top ten hold approximately 7.8%. This sequence joins TRBV24-1 and TRBJ2-5; 14 bases line up with TRBD2. The sequenced material came from peripheral blood. The clonotype was recovered from a woman between 45 and 60 years old who had recovered from COVID-19. CDR3 loop: CATSDPRTSGGETQYF. In nucleotides, the CDR3 is TGTGCCACCAGTGATCCCCGGACTAGCGGGGGGGAGACCCAGTACTTC.